These T cell receptor beta chains were read from a single sample in a study of T cells after yellow fever vaccination. TCRdb re-called the 5' RACE reads with MiXCR, one entry per CDR3 protein. The sample holds about 130,000 distinct CDR3 sequences, approximately 9% seen once. The source was CD8+ T cells sorted from PBMCs, collected on the day of the yellow fever booster vaccination. Every receptor here comes from a man between 18 and 35 years old who received the YFV17D yellow fever vaccine. CDR3s leave out the opening cysteine and the closing phenylalanine or tryptophan. The D gene is left open where the match is weak. Part of the rows lack a size; the others show once, few, many or a class for expanded clones.

d_gene	abundance	v_gene	j_gene	CDR3aa
TRBD2	few	TRBV30	TRBJ2-1	AWSSDPRLAGSSYNEQF
TRBD1	few	TRBV4-3	TRBJ2-7	ASSQLYRGPYEQY
TRBD2	.	TRBV20-1	TRBJ2-3	SADRRGGLTDTQY
TRBD1	.	TRBV11-2	TRBJ1-5	ASSLGTGTNQPQH
TRBD1	.	TRBV4-3	TRBJ2-7	ASSQGTGTPYEQY
.	few	TRBV27	TRBJ1-5	ASRLGGFNNQPQH
TRBD1	many	TRBV6-1	TRBJ2-5	ASSEAPQGPQETQY
.	.	TRBV27	TRBJ1-2	ASSLSPLQYGYT
.	.	TRBV12-3/TRBV12-4	TRBJ1-3	ASSPPGENTIY
TRBD1	few	TRBV29-1	TRBJ1-1	SAPGQMNTEAF
.	few	TRBV3-2	TRBJ2-5	ASSHETQETQY
.	.	TRBV4-3	TRBJ2-2	ASSQALRKGELF
TRBD2	few	TRBV7-9	TRBJ2-5	ASSFPSGDETQY
TRBD1	few	TRBV20-1	TRBJ1-4	SARAIPGGEKLF
.	few	TRBV5-4	TRBJ1-2	ASSLEQAWGYT
TRBD1	.	TRBV19	TRBJ1-2	ASRPSGQGNGYT
.	many	TRBV6-5	TRBJ1-5	ASSSTGNQPQH
TRBD2	many	TRBV7-8	TRBJ2-1	ASSLGTSGANEQF
.	.	TRBV5-4	TRBJ2-5	ASSSQSRGLRGETQY
TRBD1	few	TRBV20-1	TRBJ2-3	STDRAMADTQY
TRBD1	many	TRBV4-1	TRBJ2-7	ASSQARQGNYEQY
TRBD2	many	TRBV5-1	TRBJ2-3	ASSLWEGLNSDTQY
TRBD1	.	TRBV6-2/TRBV6-3	TRBJ1-5	ASRLQGVMKPQH
.	few	TRBV30	TRBJ1-1	AWSVTQEAF
.	.	TRBV12-3/TRBV12-4	TRBJ2-3	ASTPSPTDTQY
.	few	TRBV5-6	TRBJ1-6	ASSLGGPSYNSPLH
.	few	TRBV5-6	TRBJ2-5	ASSFYEEGTGETQY
TRBD1	many	TRBV4-3	TRBJ2-2	ASSLEERTGVTGELF
.	many	TRBV12-3/TRBV12-4	TRBJ2-1	ASSFPPAGYNEQF
.	few	TRBV7-6	TRBJ2-6	ASSLVTSSGANVLT
.	many	TRBV29-1	TRBJ2-1	SVPPPGSSYNEQF
TRBD2	few	TRBV6-5	TRBJ2-3	ASSQVVAGGPTDTQY
.	.	TRBV7-9	TRBJ1-1	ASSLAQTGNTEAF
.	.	TRBV15	TRBJ1-5	ATSRDLGIGQPQH
.	few	TRBV6-5	TRBJ1-1	ASSYKFGPGLAF
.	.	TRBV7-3	TRBJ1-1	ASSHSTRNTEAF
TRBD1	.	TRBV7-6	TRBJ1-6	ASSYGQGGVSPLH
.	few	TRBV12-3/TRBV12-4	TRBJ1-6	ASSWGIGVEDSPLH
TRBD2	.	TRBV6-5	TRBJ2-1	ASSYSMAGGGSYNEQF
.	few	TRBV9	TRBJ1-1	ASSPGTSGTEAF
.	few	TRBV10-3	TRBJ2-2	AVGRGAGELF
.	many	TRBV6-5	TRBJ2-7	ASSPRKVYYEQY
TRBD2	.	TRBV10-2	TRBJ2-6	ASRGGVAAGANVLT
.	.	TRBV7-9	TRBJ1-2	ASSDKTNYGYT
.	few	TRBV12-3/TRBV12-4	TRBJ1-2	ASRLGRAHGYT